These 21 T cell receptor beta chains were all obtained from the same sample, sequenced in a study of shared clonotypes between healthy human individuals. Profiled with immunoSEQ multiplex PCR; TCRdb holds only in-frame clones, not every one. The sample lists approximately 2,300,000 clones; 92% were seen once. Sequencing was carried out using naive CD4+ T cells from PBMCs. Subset given: CD45RA+ positively selected. These receptors were obtained from a man aged 18 to 35 in good health. Some clones in this sample may be carry-over from other donors' samples.

This chain uses TRBV6-5 with TRBJ2-7, with D perhaps given as TRBD1 or TRBD2 (5 bases each). V was cut by 0 bases and J by 6 bases, with 12 bases left in between. This CDR3 has 14 residues. Germline CDR1 and CDR2: MNHEY and SVGAGI. The CDR3 region has the DNA TGTGCCAGCAGTTACTCGTTGCCAGGGACCGAGCAGTACTTC. Its protein is CASSYSLPGTEQYF.

This chain links TRBV2 with TRBJ2-3, with 13 nucleotides matching TRBD2. After removal of 6 bases from V and 6 bases from J, the junction contained 3 bases not matched to a gene. The CDR3 contains 14 residues. Germline V lookup: CDR1 SNHLY, CDR2 FYNNEI. The DNA for the CDR3 is TGTGCCAGCAGCACGACTAGCGGGAGGGATACGCAGTATTTT. Its protein is CASSTTSGRDTQYF.

The chain uses TRBV7-3 and TRBJ1-1; unclear D gene. Germline assignment: CDR1 SGHTA and CDR2 FQGTGA. The CDR3 covers 13 residues. With 2 bases removed from V and 4 bases from J, the gap between germline ends came to 8 bases. The CDR3 DNA reads TGTGCCAGCAGCTTACACCCCCTCACTGAAGCTTTCTTT. It yields the protein CASSLHPLTEAFF.

The rearrangement joins TRBV28 to TRBJ1-5; D not certain. V was shortened by 6 bases and J by 1 base, with 16 bases between the two germline ends. Germline V gene lookup returns CDR1 MDHEN and CDR2 SYDVKM. CDR3 length: 16 amino acids. CDR3 protein: CASSSIEDRSNQPQHF. The CDR3 nucleotides read TGTGCCAGCAGCTCTATTGAGGATAGGAGCAATCAGCCCCAGCATTTT.

The chain combines TRBV6-1 with TRBJ2-7; the match to TRBD2 covers 9 bases. Germline CDR1 is MNHNS and CDR2 is SASEGT. This CDR3 region has 15 residues. The V and J ends lost 2 bases and 3 bases, in that order; junction bases with no gene match: 5. Written as DNA, the CDR3 is TGTGCCAGCAGTGAATGGGTAGCGGGAGTCTACGAGCAGTACTTC. This translates into CASSEWVAGVYEQYF.

This sequence joins TRBV5-6 and TRBJ2-1; D perhaps matches TRBD1 (5 bases). The CDR3 consists of 16 residues. Trimming left V 1 base short and J 5 bases short, with 16 bases between. Per the germline V gene, CDR1 is SGHDT and CDR2 is YYEEEE. CDR3 DNA: TGTGCCAGCAGCTTGATGGCAGGGCCTATCGACAATGAGCAGTTCTTC. Its protein product is CASSLMAGPIDNEQFF.

V and J are TRBV11-2 and TRBJ2-7; D call uncertain. The CDR3 is 16 amino acids. The V end was cut by 5 bases, the J end by 5 bases, with 22 bases between. Germline V gives CDR1 SGHAT, CDR2 FQNNGV. CDR3 sequence (DNA): TGTGCCAGCAGCCCGGGTCCTGGGCATTTAGGTCACGAGCAGTACTTC. Its translation is CASSPGPGHLGHEQYF.

The rearrangement links TRBV5-4 to TRBJ2-3, with D unclear. The CDR3 has 14 amino acids. Germline V gene lookup returns CDR1 SGHNT and CDR2 YYREEE (reference sequence). V lost 2 bases to trimming and J lost 1 base, with 8 bases between them. For the CDR3, the DNA is TGTGCCAGCAGCTTCGTGAGTGGCACAGATACGCAGTATTTT. Translated, it gives CASSFVSGTDTQYF.

This clone was seen a single time. The chain employs TRBV7-3 and TRBJ2-6; tentative D call: TRBD1 (6 bases). Trimming stripped 4 bases from V and 0 bases from J, with 13 bases between. CDR3 size: 17 residues. From germline, CDR1 is SGHTA and CDR2 FQGTGA. The CDR3 bases are TGTGCCAGCAGCTCCCAGACAGGACTCTCTGGGGCCAACGTCCTGACTTTC. As protein: CASSSQTGLSGANVLTF.

This chain's CDR3 is CASSSPAGTQYF. The CDR3 coding sequence is TGTGCCAGCAGCTCGCCCGCGGGTACGCAGTATTTT. The chain couples TRBV7-3 to TRBJ2-3; tentative D call: TRBD2 (5 bases). V dropped 4 bases and J dropped 8 bases, with 10 bases sitting between them. Germline V gene lookup returns CDR1 SGHTA and CDR2 FQGTGA. CDR3 length equals 12 residues.

This chain joins TRBV28 and TRBJ2-5; 7 bases match TRBD2. The germline V gene encodes CDR1 MDHEN and CDR2 SYDVKM. This CDR3 comprises 15 residues. J was trimmed by 3 bases and V by 8 bases; bases with no gene match: 12. The CDR3 loop reads CASLVGGSSKETQYF. In DNA form, the CDR3 reads TGTGCCAGCTTAGTCGGCGGGAGCTCCAAAGAGACCCAGTACTTC.

The rearrangement joins TRBV6-4 to TRBJ2-1, with TRBD2 matching 9 bases. Trimming took 5 bases from V and 10 from J; bases not matched to a gene: 3. Germline CDR1 and CDR2: MRHNA and SNTAGT. The CDR3 totals 12 residues. This chain's CDR3 is CASSPSGEEQFF. In nucleotides, the CDR3 is TGTGCCAGCAGTCCTAGCGGGGAGGAGCAGTTCTTC.

CDR3 sequence reads: CASSLSRGETEAFF. The CDR3 DNA follows: TGTGCCAGCAGTTTATCTAGGGGGGAGACTGAAGCTTTCTTT. The chain couples TRBV27 to TRBJ1-1, with D possibly matching TRBD1 (6 bases). The CDR3 has 14 residues. Trimming shortened V by 0 bases and J by 5 bases, and 10 bases separated the two germline ends. Germline V gene sequence: CDR1 MNHEY, CDR2 SMNVEV (reference sequence).

The V and J genes are TRBV7-9 and TRBJ2-1; TRBD2 matches 8 bases. J was trimmed by 9 bases and V by 2 bases; bases with no gene match: 9. This CDR3 is 15 amino acids long. Looked up from germline, CDR1 is SEHNR and CDR2 is FQNEAQ (reference sequence). The CDR3 bases are TGTGCCAGCAGCTTACGGCGGGAGGTGGGCACTGAGCAGTTCTTC. This gives the protein CASSLRREVGTEQFF.

J is TRBJ2-1 and V is TRBV5-1, with 7 bases matching TRBD1. Per the germline V gene, CDR1 is SGHRS and CDR2 is YFSETQ. The J segment lost 7 bases and the V segment lost 2 bases, leaving 6 bases of the junction unmatched. The CDR3 consists of 14 residues. The CDR3 DNA follows: TGCGCCAGCAGCTTTGAGGGGGCAAGTAATGAGCAGTTCTTC. Its protein product is CASSFEGASNEQFF.

The chain recombines TRBV29-1 with TRBJ1-4, with 9 bases aligning to TRBD1. This CDR3 has 15 residues. CDR1 and CDR2 (germline): SQVTM, ANQGSEA. V lost 6 bases to trimming and J lost 8 bases; unmatched junction nucleotides: 13. The CDR3, as DNA: TGCAGCGTCGGGACAGGGATAGCCGGGGGGGAAAAACTGTTTTTT. The encoded protein is CSVGTGIAGGEKLFF. The full variable domain, with the rest looked up from reference TRBV29-1 and TRBJ1-4, is SAVISQKPSRDICQRGTSLTIQCQVDSQVTMMFWYRQQPGQSLTLIATANQGSEATYESGFVIDKFPISRPNLTFSTLTVSNMSPEDSSIYLCSVGTGIAGGEKLFFGSGTQLSVL.

V gene TRBV5-1 combines with J gene TRBJ2-7; 11 nucleotides align to TRBD1. The ends lost 3 bases at V and 5 bases at J; junction bases unmatched: 7. The CDR3 spans 15 residues. Germline V gene data show CDR1 as SGHRS and CDR2 as YFSETQ. CDR3 residues: CASSSLGQGADEQYF. Here the CDR3 DNA reads TGCGCCAGCAGCTCCCTCGGACAGGGGGCAGACGAGCAGTACTTC. Using reference TRBV5-1 and TRBJ2-7 for the parts outside the CDR3, the full variable domain is KAGVTQTPRYLIKTRGQQVTLSCSPISGHRSVSWYQQTPGQGLQFLFEYFSETQRNKGNFPGRFSGRQFSNSRSEMNVSTLELGDSALYLCASSSLGQGADEQYFGPGTRLTVT.

This clone was found once. This CDR3 reads CATSRDTGATFGSEAFF. CDR3 in DNA: TGTGCCACCAGCAGAGATACAGGGGCCACCTTTGGGTCTGAAGCTTTCTTT. V and J are TRBV15 and TRBJ1-1, with 7 bases that match TRBD1. Germline V gene lookup returns CDR1 LNHNV and CDR2 YYDKDF (reference sequence). Trimming cost V 0 bases and J 6 bases; bases outside gene matches: 13. The CDR3 consists of 17 residues.

This clone was seen more than once but under ten times. The chain combines TRBV7-6 with TRBJ1-1; D remains ambiguous. Germline CDR1 and CDR2: SGHVS and FNYEAQ. This CDR3 is 14 amino acids long. V lost 4 bases and J lost 4, with 13 bases in between. CDR3 nucleotides: TGTGCCAGCAGCTCCCGAGGAGGGAGCACTGAAGCTTTCTTT. Translating gives CASSSRGGSTEAFF.

This clone was detected once. The V call is TRBV10-3, the J call TRBJ2-3; no clear D. V shed 0 bases and J shed 0 bases, with 13 bases lying between them. CDR1 and CDR2 (germline): ENHRY, SYGVKD. The CDR3 sequence is 17 residues long. This CDR3 is CAISESELDPSTDTQYF. Here the CDR3 DNA reads TGTGCCATCAGTGAGTCGGAGCTGGACCCTAGCACAGATACGCAGTATTTT.

The chain couples TRBV5-1 to TRBJ2-1, with no clear D. This CDR3 is 13 amino acids long. With 0 bases removed from V and 5 bases from J, the gap between germline ends came to 6 bases. Germline CDR1 and CDR2: SGHRS and YFSETQ. The CDR3 DNA sequence: TGCGCCAGCAGCTTGGTTCTTGACAATGAGCAGTTCTTC. This translates into CASSLVLDNEQFF.